These 19 T cell receptor beta chains came from one sample sequenced in a study of CD8 T cells in Susac syndrome. An amount of RNA that ranged from roughly 0.45 to 1 ug was reverse transcribed with random hexamers. TCRdb re-analysed the immunoSEQ multiplex PCR reads in MiXCR, keeping a single row per CDR3 protein. The table has 250,000 to 300,000 distinct CDR3 sequences, approximately 85% seen once. The sequencing input was CD8+ T cells from PBMCs. These receptors came from a human donor with multiple sclerosis.

The V call is TRBV27, the J call TRBJ2-2; TRBD1 matches 10 bases. Germline V gene data show CDR1 as MNHEY and CDR2 as SMNVEV (reference sequence). V shed 3 bases and J 5 bases; nucleotides not matched to a gene: 3. There are 15 residues in the CDR3. CDR3 sequence reads: CASSFVGQGTGELFF. The CDR3 coding sequence is TGTGCCAGCAGTTTCGTGGGACAGGGGACCGGGGAGCTGTTTTTT.

The chain links TRBV29-1 to TRBJ2-6, with a tentative D call TRBD1 (6 bases). V was pared by 1 base and J by 2 bases, with 15 bases between. Germline CDR1 and CDR2: SQVTM and ANQGSEA. The CDR3 has 17 amino acids. The CDR3 DNA follows: TGCAGCGTTGAAGGACGGGCAGGGGTGGCTGGGGCCAACGTCCTGACTTTC. It encodes CSVEGRAGVAGANVLTF.

This clonotype showed up just a few times. This rearrangement joins TRBV6-5 to TRBJ1-1, with D unclear. Looked up from germline, CDR1 is MNHEY and CDR2 is SVGAGI. The length of the CDR3 is 15 residues. Trimming removed 6 bases from V and 1 base from J, with 15 bases in between. This chain's CDR3 is CASRYGYGANTEAFF. The CDR3 DNA sequence: TGTGCCAGCAGGTACGGGTACGGTGCGAACACTGAAGCTTTCTTT.

This clonotype was picked up a small number of times. This chain joins TRBV9 and TRBJ1-1; D gene uncertain. The CDR3 contains 13 residues. Per germline, CDR1 SGDLS and CDR2 YYNGEE. V was cut by 4 bases and J by 4 bases, with 11 bases left in between. This CDR3 reads CASSSWGGTEAFF. The CDR3, as DNA: TGTGCCAGCAGCTCATGGGGAGGCACTGAAGCTTTCTTT.

This rearrangement joins TRBV15 to TRBJ1-1, with D hard to call. The CDR3 extends over 14 amino acids. Per germline, CDR1 LNHNV and CDR2 YYDKDF (reference sequence). The V end lost 1 base, the J end lost 4 bases, and 10 bases lay between the germline ends. In DNA form, the CDR3 reads TGTGCCACCAGCAGAGTAAGAGGTAGCACTGAAGCTTTCTTT. Protein product: CATSRVRGSTEAFF.

The chain recombines TRBV5-8 with TRBJ2-2; the match to TRBD2 covers 12 bases. CDR3 length: 19 amino acids. The germline V gene encodes CDR1 SGHTS and CDR2 YDEGEE. The V segment lost 3 bases and the J segment 3 bases; nucleotides outside the gene matches: 12. The CDR3 reads CASSSSPSGRARDTGELFF. DNA for the CDR3: TGTGCCAGCAGCTCAAGTCCTAGCGGGAGGGCTAGAGACACCGGGGAGCTGTTTTTT.

The rearrangement links TRBV6-1 to TRBJ2-1; the D is unclear. This CDR3 comprises 17 residues. Trimming took 5 bases from V and 6 from J, leaving 23 bases between them. Per the germline V gene, CDR1 is MNHNS and CDR2 is SASEGT. The CDR3 is CASSPHRSDSRFNEQFF. CDR3 bases: TGTGCCAGCAGTCCCCACCGATCAGACTCCCGGTTCAATGAGCAGTTCTTC.

The chain links TRBV4-3 to TRBJ2-2; D might be TRBD2 (5 bases). Germline values: CDR1 LGHNA, CDR2 YSLEER. V lost 7 bases and J lost 6, with 15 bases in between. The CDR3 has 14 amino acids. In DNA, the CDR3 is TGCGCCAGCACCCGAGGTTTGGAGGCCGGGGAGCTGTTTTTT. Translating it yields CASTRGLEAGELFF.

This clonotype was seen only once. The chain employs TRBV11-1 and TRBJ2-5, with D perhaps TRBD2 (7 bases). This CDR3 spans 21 amino acids. With 4 bases removed from V and 0 bases from J, the gap between germline ends came to 30 bases. Germline-derived CDR1 and CDR2 are SGHAT and FQDESV (reference sequence). CDR3 coding DNA: TGTGCCAGCAGCTCATCCGGGGGCAGCGCTAGCGGTCGTTATTACCAAGAGACCCAGTACTTC. It specifies CASSSSGGSASGRYYQETQYF.

The chain recombines TRBV9 with TRBJ2-1, with 7 bases identical to TRBD1. Losses at the gene ends were 3 bases for V and 8 bases for J; bases not matched to a gene: 11. Looked up from germline, CDR1 is SGDLS and CDR2 is YYNGEE. CDR3 length: 15 residues. CDR3 nucleotides: TGTGCCAGCAGCGAGGGGGACAGTCGGTGGGATGAGCAGTTCTTC. It codes for CASSEGDSRWDEQFF. Looking up the rest from reference TRBV9 and TRBJ2-1 gives the full variable domain: DSGVTQTPKHLITATGQRVTLRCSPRSGDLSVYWYQQSLDQGLQFLIQYYNGEERAKGNILERFSAQQFPDLHSELNLSSLELGDSALYFCASSEGDSRWDEQFFGPGTRLTVL.

The rearrangement joins TRBV2 to TRBJ2-7, with unresolved D. V was shortened by 6 bases and J by 7 bases, with 13 bases between the two germline ends. Germline V CDR1 and CDR2: SNHLY, FYNNEI. There are 12 residues in the CDR3. Here the CDR3 reads CASRVEFWEQYF. The CDR3 bases are TGTGCCAGCAGAGTCGAATTTTGGGAGCAGTACTTC.

The rearrangement uses TRBV20-1 and TRBJ2-7; no firm D call. CDR3 length: 14 amino acids. CDR1 and CDR2 (germline): DFQATT, SNEGSKA (reference sequence). Trimming cost V 7 bases and J 0 bases, with 16 bases left between them. The CDR3 is CSVWPALSSYEQYF. The CDR3 bases are TGCAGTGTTTGGCCAGCGTTAAGCTCCTACGAGCAGTACTTC.

This chain joins TRBV3-1 and TRBJ2-2; 8 bases are shared with TRBD1. The CDR3 is 16 residues long. Unmatched junction bases numbered 7, after V lost 5 bases and J lost 2 bases. Per germline, CDR1 LGHDT and CDR2 YNNKEL (reference sequence). This CDR3 is CASSNPDRENTGELFF. As DNA, the CDR3 is TGTGCCAGCAGCAACCCGGACAGGGAAAACACCGGGGAGCTGTTTTTT.

The chain is built from TRBV11-2 and TRBJ2-1, with 13 bases that match TRBD2. V shed 1 base and J 7 bases; nucleotides not matched to a gene: 10. Germline loops: CDR1 SGHAT, CDR2 FQNNGV. CDR3 length: 18 amino acids. CDR3 sequence (DNA): TGTGCCAGCAGCTTAGCCCTCCCCCGACTAGCGGGAGGAAATGAGCAGTTCTTC. Translation gives CASSLALPRLAGGNEQFF.

This chain connects TRBV28 to TRBJ2-7, with D uncertain. The V end lost 6 bases, the J end lost 0 bases, and 12 bases lay between the germline ends. Germline-derived CDR1 and CDR2 are MDHEN and SYDVKM. CDR3 length: 14 amino acids. CDR3 DNA: TGTGCCAGCAGGTTGACGCTCAGCTCCTACGAGCAGTACTTC. It translates to CASRLTLSSYEQYF.

V gene TRBV24-1 combines with J gene TRBJ2-2; D may be TRBD1 (6 bases). Trimming took 3 bases from V and 2 from J, leaving 9 bases between them. The CDR3 spans 15 residues. CDR1 KGHDR and CDR2 SFDVKD come from the germline V gene. The CDR3 DNA sequence: TGTGCCACCAGTGATCCCGGGACAAACACCGGGGAGCTGTTTTTT. It specifies CATSDPGTNTGELFF.

The chain employs TRBV14 and TRBJ2-1; 7 positions match TRBD2. The length of the CDR3 is 16 residues. J gave up 7 bases and V 3 bases, and 12 bases lay outside the gene matches. Germline-derived CDR1 and CDR2 are SGHDN and FVKESK. In DNA form, the CDR3 reads TGTGCCAGCAGCCATGCGCTTGGACTAGGCACAAATGAGCAGTTCTTC. Its translation: CASSHALGLGTNEQFF.

The chain combines TRBV19 with TRBJ2-7; D might be TRBD2 (6 bases). Germline CDR1 LNHDA, CDR2 SQIVND (reference sequence). Trimming took 8 bases from V and 2 from J, leaving 19 bases between them. This CDR3 has 15 residues. DNA for the CDR3: TGTGCCAGTTCTTCCGGGGGTCTTACCGCCTACGAGCAGTACTTC. It yields the protein CASSSGGLTAYEQYF.

The chain couples TRBV7-8 to TRBJ1-2; tentative D call: TRBD1 (5 bases). This CDR3 is 14 amino acids long. Germline-derived CDR1 and CDR2 are SGHVS and FQNEAQ. Trimming left V 5 bases short and J 1 base short, with 11 bases between. The CDR3 here is CASSPEGNNYGYTF. The CDR3 nucleotides read TGTGCCAGCAGCCCTGAGGGGAATAACTATGGCTACACCTTC.